This passage covers 15 T cell receptor beta chains from one sample sequenced in a study of shared T cell receptors in the human thymus. Assay: immunoSEQ multiplex PCR; the TCRdb copy retains only in-frame clones and omits some. Of over 650,000 clones listed, more than 75% are singletons. These data were also reused for a study on human thymus T cells.

Sequencing used thymocytes. Source of these receptors: a boy in the first two years of life with a congenital heart defect.

V and J are TRBV10-1 and TRBJ1-2, with 7 bases fitting TRBD1. The CDR3 totals 17 residues. The J segment lost 0 bases and the V segment lost 2 bases, leaving 9 bases of the junction unmatched. In germline, CDR1 is WNHNN, CDR2 SYGVQD (reference sequence). CDR3 in amino acids: CASSEAGRGYPNYGYTF. The DNA of the CDR3 is TGCGCCAGCAGTGAGGCGGGCAGGGGGTACCCTAACTATGGCTACACCTTC.

V gene TRBV7-9 combines with J gene TRBJ1-1; D not resolved. Germline values: CDR1 SEHNR, CDR2 FQNEAQ (reference sequence). This CDR3 spans 14 amino acids. V was trimmed by 2 bases and J by 5 bases, leaving 12 bases between them. CDR3 amino acids: CASSLRGLTTEAFF. In DNA form, the CDR3 reads TGTGCCAGCAGCTTAAGAGGGTTAACGACTGAAGCTTTCTTT.

The chain joins TRBV27 to TRBJ1-5; a possible D gene is TRBD1 (6 bases). Germline-derived CDR1 and CDR2 are MNHEY and SMNVEV (reference sequence). Between the trimmed V and J ends, which lost 6 bases and 3 bases, there was a span of 18 bases. The CDR3 totals 16 residues. In nucleotides, the CDR3 is TGTGCCAGCAGGAGTTCGTCAGGGGACCCCAATCAGCCCCAGCATTTT. Its translation: CASRSSSGDPNQPQHF.

The rearrangement links TRBV7-9 to TRBJ1-1, with D possibly matching TRBD1 (5 bases). V dropped 3 bases and J dropped 6 bases, with 11 bases sitting between them. There are 13 residues in the CDR3. Germline V gene sequence: CDR1 SEHNR, CDR2 FQNEAQ (reference sequence). Written as DNA, the CDR3 is TGTGCCAGCAGCTTGGTCAGGGCCGCTGAAGCTTTCTTT. Translated, it gives CASSLVRAAEAFF. The full variable domain, completed using reference TRBV7-9 and TRBJ1-1, is DTGVSQNPRHKITKRGQNVTFRCDPISEHNRLYWYRQTLGQGPEFLTYFQNEAQLEKSRLLSDRFSAERPKGSFSTLEIQRTEQGDSAMYLCASSLVRAAEAFFGQGTRLTVV.

The count of this clone is one. This chain connects TRBV30 to TRBJ2-2; the D gene is possibly TRBD1 (6 bases). Trimming pared 3 bases from V and 4 bases from J, leaving 24 bases between. There are 18 residues in the CDR3. The germline V gene has CDR1 GTSNPN and CDR2 SVGIG (reference sequence). The CDR3 DNA sequence: TGTGCCTGGAGGGATTTGGACAGCGAGGGAAGAACCACCGGGGAGCTGTTTTTT. Residues: CAWRDLDSEGRTTGELFF.

This chain's CDR3 is CASTSGRVDNEQFF. In DNA form, the CDR3 reads TGTGCCAGTACTAGCGGGAGGGTTGACAATGAGCAGTTCTTC. This chain links TRBV7-8 with TRBJ2-1; 13 bases are a match to TRBD2. V lost 9 bases to trimming and J lost 5 bases; unmatched junction nucleotides: 4. The CDR3 covers 14 residues. Germline V gives CDR1 SGHVS, CDR2 FQNEAQ.

V usage is TRBV28 and J usage is TRBJ2-3; D may be TRBD2 (5 bases). The germline CDR1 and CDR2 sequences are MDHEN and SYDVKM. The CDR3 length is 21 residues. Trimming pared 6 bases from V and 1 base from J, leaving 32 bases between. The DNA for the CDR3 is TGTGCCAGCAGACGCCCTGGGGAGCCTTCGTACAAACCCCCTGGCACAGATACGCAGTATTTT. This translates into CASRRPGEPSYKPPGTDTQYF.

The chain recombines TRBV4-1 with TRBJ2-7; 9 bases map to TRBD1. Germline V gene lookup returns CDR1 MGHRA and CDR2 YSYEKL. The length of the CDR3 is 17 residues. V lost 1 base and J lost 2; bases outside the gene matches: 9. CDR3 DNA sequence: TGCGCCAGCAGCCAAGTTAGCTGGACAGGGGATCCCTACGAGCAGTACTTC. This gives the protein CASSQVSWTGDPYEQYF.

The V call is TRBV2, the J call TRBJ1-1, with 7 positions matching TRBD1. Trimming at V came to 10 bases and at J to 5 bases, leaving 10 bases not matched to a gene. In germline, CDR1 is SNHLY, CDR2 FYNNEI. The CDR3 totals 13 residues. For the CDR3, the DNA is TGTGCCAAGGGGACAGACCCGGGTACTGAAGCTTTCTTT. It specifies CAKGTDPGTEAFF.

This clone showed up just once. The junction and the germline gene differ at one end; a read error may be behind it. The chain links TRBV6-1 to TRBJ1-2; a possible D gene is TRBD1 (6 bases). This CDR3 is 15 amino acids long. Germline-derived CDR1 and CDR2 are MNHNS and SASEGT. The DNA of the CDR3 is TGTGCCAGCAGCGAAGGGGGGCGCGGGAACTATGGCTACACCTTC. This encodes CASSEGGRGNYGYTF.

The chain employs TRBV4-3 and TRBJ1-1; 7 bases are a match to TRBD1. The CDR3 length is 20 residues. Per the germline V gene, CDR1 is LGHNA and CDR2 is YSLEER. V dropped 3 bases and J dropped 0; count of bases not matched to a gene: 19. This CDR3 reads CASSHSTLLEGGAMNTEAFF. In DNA, the CDR3 is TGCGCCAGCAGCCACTCAACTCTACTCGAAGGGGGCGCGATGAACACTGAAGCTTTCTTT.

The chain combines TRBV27 with TRBJ2-1; D is uncertain. The CDR3 has 18 residues. Per the germline V gene, CDR1 is MNHEY and CDR2 is SMNVEV (reference sequence). V shed 6 bases and J shed 2 bases, with 23 bases lying between them. CDR3 sequence: CASSRTGCCSWAYNEQFF. CDR3 coding DNA: TGTGCCAGCAGCCGTACCGGGTGTTGTTCGTGGGCCTACAATGAGCAGTTCTTC.

The chain recombines TRBV4-2 with TRBJ2-2; TRBD2 might be the D (6 bases). From germline, CDR1 is LGHNA and CDR2 YNFKEQ. This CDR3 region has 15 residues. V was clipped by 3 bases and J by 4 bases, with 12 bases between them. Written as DNA, the CDR3 is TGTGCCAGCAGCCAGGCAGGACTAACCACCGGGGAGCTGTTTTTT. It specifies CASSQAGLTTGELFF.

This clone was seen once. The CDR3: CASKLGSTNEKLFF. The CDR3 DNA reads TGTGCCAGCAAACTAGGTTCAACTAATGAAAAACTGTTTTTT. J is TRBJ1-4 and V is TRBV7-2; D gene ambiguous. This CDR3 region has 14 residues. V dropped 7 bases and J dropped 0 bases, with 9 bases sitting between them. CDR1 is SGHTA and CDR2 is FQGNSA in the germline V gene.

In the case of this clone: Other DNA sequences in the same sample also yield this CDR3. The chain has TRBV20-1 and TRBJ2-5; no definite D call. This CDR3 comprises 11 residues. CDR1 and CDR2 (germline): DFQATT, SNEGSKA (reference sequence). V lost 3 bases, J lost 5 bases, and 7 bases lay in between. CDR3 nucleotide sequence: TGCAGTGCTAGGCTCCAGGAGACCCAGTACTTC. Amino acids: CSARLQETQYF.